This entry lists 27 T cell receptor beta chains sequenced from one sample in a study of cytomegalovirus exposure and HLA in healthy donors. 13 Jbeta primers and 60 Vbeta primers were used for the PCR. TCRdb's table, derived via immunoSEQ multiplex PCR, lists solely in-frame clones and lacks some. Recorded here are tens of thousands of clones; the top ten clones represent 1.1%. Source material: PBMCs. The receptors shown here come from a woman younger than 45 in good health and CMV-seronegative.

V usage is TRBV7-2 and J usage is TRBJ1-5; tentatively, D is TRBD1 (6 bases). The CDR3 length is 14 residues. Germline CDR1 reads SGHTA; CDR2 reads FQGNSA. Trimming shortened V by 5 bases and J by 3 bases, and 11 bases separated the two germline ends. Written as DNA, the CDR3 is TGTGCCAGCAGCCAGGGGATAATCAATCAGCCCCAGCATTTT. It codes for CASSQGIINQPQHF.

The chain joins TRBV5-1 to TRBJ2-7, with 9 bases matching TRBD2. The CDR3 totals 16 residues. The V and J ends lost 4 bases and 7 bases, in that order; junction bases with no gene match: 15. The germline gives CDR1 SGHRS, CDR2 YFSETQ. The CDR3 DNA reads TGCGCCAGCAGCCCCGCCTTGGCGGGGGGGCTGGAGGAGCAGTACTTC. It is translated as CASSPALAGGLEEQYF.

The rearrangement links TRBV19 to TRBJ1-1; 9 bases are a match to TRBD1. Germline assignment: CDR1 LNHDA and CDR2 SQIVND (reference sequence). Trimming at V came to 5 bases and at J to 5 bases, leaving 12 bases not matched to a gene. This CDR3 is 16 amino acids long. CDR3 nucleotides: TGTGCCAGTAGTCTTCTTCCGGGACAGGGTACTACTGAAGCTTTCTTT. The encoded protein is CASSLLPGQGTTEAFF.

The chain couples TRBV30 to TRBJ2-7, with 7 bases fitting TRBD2. With V trimmed by 3 bases and J by 4 bases, 12 bases remained unmatched. CDR3 length equals 15 residues. CDR1 is GTSNPN and CDR2 is SVGIG in the germline V gene (reference sequence). The CDR3 DNA reads as TGTGCCTGGAGCGGCCCTCGACTAGCTGATTACGAGCAGTACTTC. It translates to CAWSGPRLADYEQYF.

The V and J genes are TRBV6-6 and TRBJ1-3; unclear D gene. The V and J ends lost 8 bases and 5 bases respectively, with 10 bases between them. The CDR3 runs to 12 residues. Germline CDR1 and CDR2: MNHNY and SVGAGI (reference sequence). The CDR3 region has the DNA TGTGCCAGCGCGATCGGGAGAAACACCATATATTTT. Protein product: CASAIGRNTIYF.

The rearrangement uses TRBV4-1 and TRBJ2-5; a weak D match, TRBD2 (5 bases). The length of the CDR3 is 16 residues. The V gene lost 5 bases and the J gene lost 1 base, with 17 bases spanning the gap. Germline V lookup: CDR1 MGHRA, CDR2 YSYEKL. This CDR3 is CASSMGADYPQETQYF. DNA of the CDR3: TGCGCCAGCAGCATGGGAGCCGACTACCCCCAAGAGACCCAGTACTTC.

This sequence joins TRBV19 and TRBJ1-1, with D tentatively TRBD1 (6 bases). V was pared by 5 bases and J by 0 bases, with 19 bases between. This CDR3 comprises 17 residues. Germline V gene lookup returns CDR1 LNHDA and CDR2 SQIVND (reference sequence). The CDR3 loop reads CASSPRGLSAMNTEAFF. CDR3 bases: TGTGCCAGTAGTCCCAGGGGTCTGAGTGCCATGAACACTGAAGCTTTCTTT.

The CDR3 is CAGTPSGGRVNEQFF. Here the CDR3 DNA reads TGTGCCGGGACCCCCAGCGGGGGGAGGGTCAATGAGCAGTTCTTC. This sequence joins TRBV30 and TRBJ2-1; 9 bases fit TRBD2. The CDR3 is 15 amino acids. Looked up from germline, CDR1 is GTSNPN and CDR2 is SVGIG (reference sequence). The V segment lost 8 bases and the J segment 6 bases; nucleotides outside the gene matches: 14. Using reference TRBV30 and TRBJ2-1 for the parts outside the CDR3, the full variable domain is SQTIHQWPATLVQPVGSPLSLECTVEGTSNPNLYWYRQAAGRGLQLLFYSVGIGQISSEVPQNLSASRPQDRQFILSSKKLLLSDSGFYLCAGTPSGGRVNEQFFGPGTRLTVL.

This chain links TRBV2 with TRBJ1-4; no reliable D call. The CDR3 consists of 14 residues. Germline values: CDR1 SNHLY, CDR2 FYNNEI. V dropped 4 bases and J dropped 8 bases, with 14 bases sitting between them. The CDR3 protein is CASSVGLRGEKLFF. CDR3 sequence (DNA): TGTGCCAGCAGTGTGGGCCTCCGGGGAGAAAAACTGTTTTTT.

The chain uses TRBV6-1 and TRBJ1-2, with D possibly matching TRBD1 (5 bases). Trimming stripped 6 bases from V and 5 bases from J, with 16 bases between. In germline, CDR1 is MNHNS, CDR2 SASEGT. CDR3 size: 14 residues. The CDR3 is CASSPRDSGYGYTF. For the CDR3, the DNA is TGTGCCAGCAGCCCCCGAGACAGTGGTTATGGCTACACCTTC.

The chain couples TRBV6-1 to TRBJ2-5, with 9 bases that match TRBD2. The germline V gene has CDR1 MNHNS and CDR2 SASEGT. The CDR3 has 15 residues. With V trimmed by 8 bases and J by 1 base, 8 bases remained unmatched. This CDR3 reads CASRASGAFQETQYF. CDR3 DNA sequence: TGTGCCAGCCGCGCTAGCGGGGCTTTCCAAGAGACCCAGTACTTC.

CDR3 nucleotides: TGTGCCAGCGGGCCCCAAGTATCCCACGAGCAGTACTTC. This sequence encodes CASGPQVSHEQYF. The rearrangement links TRBV27 to TRBJ2-7; D not certain. The CDR3 extends over 13 amino acids. The ends were cut back, 8 bases at V and 5 bases at J, with 16 bases in the middle. CDR1 MNHEY and CDR2 SMNVEV come from the germline V gene (reference sequence).

This chain joins TRBV6-5 and TRBJ2-1; 7 nucleotides align to TRBD1. Germline V lookup: CDR1 MNHEY, CDR2 SVGAGI. Trimming took 5 bases from V and 4 from J; bases not matched to a gene: 8. CDR3 length equals 15 residues. The CDR3 loop reads CASSKTGVNYNEQFF. As DNA, the CDR3 is TGTGCCAGCAGTAAAACAGGGGTAAATTACAATGAGCAGTTCTTC.

The chain couples TRBV7-9 to TRBJ2-5, with TRBD1 as a possible D gene (6 bases). The CDR3 contains 15 residues. V dropped 3 bases and J dropped 1 base, with 12 bases sitting between them. Germline V CDR1 and CDR2: SEHNR, FQNEAQ (reference sequence). The CDR3 region is CASSFPEGGQETQYF. In nucleotides, the CDR3 is TGTGCCAGCAGCTTCCCGGAAGGGGGCCAAGAGACCCAGTACTTC.

Regarding this clone: Additional DNA sequences in this sample encode the identical CDR3. The chain uses TRBV27 and TRBJ1-1; tentative D call: TRBD1 (6 bases). This CDR3 has 16 amino acids. V gave up 5 bases and J gave up 5 bases, with 21 bases separating them. Germline V gives CDR1 MNHEY, CDR2 SMNVEV (reference sequence). The CDR3 protein is CASSPRQASVKTEAFF. The CDR3 DNA sequence: TGTGCCAGCAGTCCCCGACAGGCAAGTGTAAAGACTGAAGCTTTCTTT.

The rearrangement joins TRBV11-2 to TRBJ1-1, with D tentatively TRBD1 (5 bases). The germline gives CDR1 SGHAT, CDR2 FQNNGV. V was pared by 0 bases and J by 8 bases, with 16 bases between. This CDR3 has 15 residues. DNA of the CDR3: TGTGCCAGCAGCTTAGATCAAGGGGTTGGGGGGGAAGCTTTCTTT. Amino acid sequence: CASSLDQGVGGEAFF.

The chain links TRBV5-1 to TRBJ1-2; TRBD1 agrees at 9 bases. This CDR3 is built from 15 residues. The J segment lost 0 bases and the V segment lost 4 bases, leaving 4 bases of the junction unmatched. Germline CDR1 and CDR2: SGHRS and YFSETQ. The CDR3: CASSRGQGANYGYTF. CDR3 in DNA: TGCGCCAGCAGCCGGGGACAGGGCGCTAACTATGGCTACACCTTC.

The chain recombines TRBV2 with TRBJ1-2; 9 positions match TRBD1. V trimming: 0 bases; J trimming: 4 bases; junction bases outside the gene matches: 6. This CDR3 has 16 amino acids. Germline V gene lookup returns CDR1 SNHLY and CDR2 FYNNEI. Here the CDR3 reads CASSEARGQGAYGYTF. CDR3 nucleotides: TGTGCCAGCAGTGAAGCGCGGGGACAGGGAGCCTATGGCTACACCTTC. Variable domain in full (rest from reference TRBV2 and TRBJ1-2): EPEVTQTPSHQVTQMGQEVILRCVPISNHLYFYWYRQILGQKVEFLVSFYNNEISEKSEIFDDQFSVERPDGSNFTLKIRSTKLEDSAMYFCASSEARGQGAYGYTFGSGTRLTVV.

The rearrangement uses TRBV19 and TRBJ1-1, with 9 bases that match TRBD1. In germline, CDR1 is LNHDA, CDR2 SQIVND (reference sequence). CDR3 length: 16 residues. The V segment lost 4 bases and the J segment 5 bases; nucleotides outside the gene matches: 11. The CDR3 DNA sequence: TGTGCCAGTAGTACGACCCCGACAGGGGGAGCGACTGAAGCTTTCTTT. It codes for CASSTTPTGGATEAFF.

This chain joins TRBV19 and TRBJ2-7; 7 bases fit TRBD1. The CDR3 sequence is 15 residues long. V was pared by 0 bases and J by 2 bases, with 4 bases of the junction left unmatched. From germline, CDR1 is LNHDA and CDR2 SQIVND (reference sequence). For the CDR3, the DNA is TGTGCCAGTAGTATAGATCTAGGACAGGCCTACGAGCAGTACTTC. Its protein is CASSIDLGQAYEQYF.

The chain employs TRBV30 and TRBJ2-2; TRBD2 matches at 9 bases. This CDR3 has 17 amino acids. Germline loops: CDR1 GTSNPN, CDR2 SVGIG (reference sequence). The ends lost 4 bases at V and 7 bases at J; junction bases unmatched: 16. In nucleotides, the CDR3 is TGTGCCTGGACTTCCAAGCGGGTAGCGGGAGAAGTCGGGGAGCTGTTTTTT. Its protein product is CAWTSKRVAGEVGELFF.

The chain's CDR3 is CASSLYSDYYEQYF. The CDR3 DNA reads TGTGCCAGCAGCCTTTATTCGGACTACTACGAGCAGTACTTC. The rearrangement links TRBV6-5 to TRBJ2-7; weak D call: TRBD2 (6 bases). The CDR3 extends over 14 amino acids. Trimming cost V 6 bases and J 3 bases, with 15 bases left between them. Germline-derived CDR1 and CDR2 are MNHEY and SVGAGI.

This chain connects TRBV9 to TRBJ2-1; 14 bases align to TRBD2. J was trimmed by 5 bases and V by 2 bases; bases with no gene match: 6. Per the germline V gene, CDR1 is SGDLS and CDR2 is YYNGEE. The CDR3 has 17 residues. CDR3: CASSVGGTSGRNNEQFF. As DNA, the CDR3 is TGTGCCAGCAGCGTGGGGGGGACTAGCGGGAGAAACAATGAGCAGTTCTTC.

The chain has TRBV4-2 and TRBJ1-2, with a weak D call TRBD1 (5 bases). V lost 4 bases and J 5 bases, leaving 14 bases between the germline ends. Germline V gene data show CDR1 as LGHNA and CDR2 as YNFKEQ. This CDR3 comprises 14 residues. The CDR3 DNA reads TGTGCCAGCAGCCCGCTTGGGGGGAATTATGGCTACACCTTC. Amino acid sequence: CASSPLGGNYGYTF.

The rearrangement links TRBV19 to TRBJ2-7, with D uncertain. The CDR3 extends over 15 amino acids. V was trimmed by 5 bases and J by 0 bases, leaving 14 bases between them. In germline, CDR1 is LNHDA, CDR2 SQIVND (reference sequence). CDR3 sequence (DNA): TGTGCCAGTAGTGATGCAGGTGGAAGCTCCTACGAGCAGTACTTC. Its translation: CASSDAGGSSYEQYF.

The genes are TRBV30 and TRBJ1-1; D ambiguous. V lost 0 bases and J lost 1, with 12 bases in between. The CDR3 covers 15 residues. Germline V CDR1 and CDR2: GTSNPN, SVGIG (reference sequence). The CDR3 DNA reads as TGTGCCTGGAGTGTACAAGTGGCTCCGAACACTGAAGCTTTCTTT. It translates to CAWSVQVAPNTEAFF.

On this clone itself: At one end the junction does not follow the germline gene, possibly because of a read error. J is TRBJ2-5 and V is TRBV6-5; 9 bases are a match to TRBD2. CDR3 length: 15 amino acids. The germline gives CDR1 MNHEY, CDR2 SVGAGI. The CDR3 loop reads CASRALAGPRENQYF. The CDR3 region has the DNA TGTGCCAGCAGAGCTCTAGCGGGGCCCCGGGAGAACCAGTACTTC.